The 7 T cell receptor beta chains reported below all come from one sample, sequenced in a study of blood T cell repertoires in COVID-19. Using immunoSEQ multiplex PCR, the repertoire was profiled, and TCRdb retains in-frame clones only, with some absent. The sample lists 29,000 or so clones; around nine tenths were seen once. Sequencing used peripheral blood. The receptors stem from a human donor in a cohort sampled during active COVID-19. The donor label of this sample is uncertain.

The chain recombines TRBV4-2 with TRBJ2-2; 8 positions match TRBD1. V shed 8 bases, J shed 2 bases, and the junction held 1 base outside the gene matches. The CDR3 loop spans 13 amino acids. The germline V gene has CDR1 LGHNA and CDR2 YNFKEQ. The CDR3 DNA reads TGTGCCAGCGGGACAGGAAACACCGGGGAGCTGTTTTTT. As protein: CASGTGNTGELFF.

The chain combines TRBV29-1 with TRBJ2-7; 12 bases agree with TRBD1. The junction had 7 bases not matched to a gene; V was cut back by 3 bases and J by 7 bases. Germline assignment: CDR1 SQVTM and CDR2 ANQGSEA. The length of the CDR3 is 14 residues. CDR3 bases: TGCAGCGTTGAGCCGGGACAGGGGGCTCGGGAGCAGTACTTC. It codes for CSVEPGQGAREQYF.

The chain couples TRBV2 to TRBJ2-3, with 8 bases that match TRBD2. The germline V gene encodes CDR1 SNHLY and CDR2 FYNNEI. J was trimmed by 2 bases and V by 8 bases; bases with no gene match: 3. This CDR3 comprises 13 residues. CDR3 in amino acids: CASGTRYTDTQYF. CDR3 nucleotide sequence: TGTGCCAGCGGGACTAGGTACACAGATACGCAGTATTTT.

This chain connects TRBV3-1 (or the pseudogene TRBV3-2) to TRBJ2-2; tentatively, D is TRBD1 (6 bases). The CDR3 has 13 amino acids. V was shortened by 1 base and J by 6 bases, with 6 bases between the two germline ends. The germline V gene has CDR1 LGHDT and CDR2 YNNKEL (reference sequence). CDR3 bases: TGTGCCAGCAGCCAAGCAGGGGCCGGGGAGCTGTTTTTT. Translating gives CASSQAGAGELFF.

This chain connects TRBV5-4 to TRBJ1-4; D perhaps matches TRBD1 (6 bases). The CDR3 spans 14 residues. Trimming pared 2 bases from V and 7 bases from J, leaving 12 bases between. CDR1 is SGHNT, CDR2 YYREEE, per germline (reference sequence). DNA of the CDR3: TGTGCCAGCAGCTTAGGGGGAACGGGTGAAAAACTGTTTTTT. This sequence encodes CASSLGGTGEKLFF.

The CDR3 DNA sequence: TGTGCCAGCAGCCCAGGGACTAGCGGGAGGGCCGGTTTCTCCGAGCAGTTCTTC. Protein: CASSPGTSGRAGFSEQFF. V is TRBV5-4 and J is TRBJ2-1, with 16 nucleotides matching TRBD2. The CDR3 has 18 residues. Looked up from germline, CDR1 is SGHNT and CDR2 is YYREEE (reference sequence). V lost 4 bases and J lost 10; bases outside the gene matches: 14.

The V gene is TRBV5-6, the J gene TRBJ2-7; D is perhaps TRBD1 (7 bases). Germline V gene data show CDR1 as SGHDT and CDR2 as YYEEEE. Trimming took 3 bases from V and 3 from J, leaving 25 bases between them. The CDR3 covers 18 residues. CDR3 sequence: CASSSARRGTAYLYEQYF. CDR3 coding DNA: TGTGCCAGCAGCTCCGCCCGGAGGGGGACAGCCTACCTCTACGAGCAGTACTTC. Using reference TRBV5-6 and TRBJ2-7 for the parts outside the CDR3, the full variable domain is DAGVTQSPTHLIKTRGQQVTLRCSPKSGHDTVSWYQQALGQGPQFIFQYYEEEERQRGNFPDRFSGHQFPNYSSELNVNALLLGDSALYLCASSSARRGTAYLYEQYFGPGTRLTVT.